These 30 T cell receptor beta chains came from one sample sequenced in a study of blood T cell repertoires in COVID-19. Assay used: immunoSEQ multiplex PCR; TCRdb lists only in-frame clones, some missing. The repertoire has approximately 230,000 clones, approximately 84% of them found once; the top ten carry roughly 15%. The sample taken for sequencing was PBMCs or T cells enriched from blood (not recorded which). The receptors come from a man between 40 and 49 years old who had recovered from COVID-19.

This clone appeared once. The rearrangement joins TRBV6-5 to TRBJ1-2; 8 bases are shared with TRBD1. Germline V gene data show CDR1 as MNHEY and CDR2 as SVGAGI. After removal of 6 bases from V and 6 bases from J, the junction contained 6 bases not matched to a gene. The CDR3 is made up of 13 amino acids. CDR3 amino acids: CASRKQGEDGYTF. CDR3 DNA: TGTGCCAGCAGGAAACAGGGGGAGGATGGCTACACCTTC.

V and J are TRBV28 and TRBJ2-3; tentatively, D is TRBD2 (5 bases). The CDR3 loop spans 14 amino acids. Germline loops: CDR1 MDHEN, CDR2 SYDVKM. The V gene lost 3 bases and the J gene lost 7 bases, with 14 bases spanning the gap. The CDR3 protein is CASSFDGPGNTQYF. For the CDR3, the DNA is TGTGCCAGCAGTTTTGACGGACCCGGGAATACGCAGTATTTT.

J is TRBJ2-2 and V is TRBV11-2; 8 bases align to TRBD2. This CDR3 comprises 17 residues. The germline V gene encodes CDR1 SGHAT and CDR2 FQNNGV. Trimming removed 0 bases from V and 7 bases from J; junction bases left unmatched: 10. The DNA for the CDR3 is TGTGCCAGCAGCTTAGAGTCAGCGGGAGTGTTTAGCGGGGAGCTGTTTTTT. This encodes CASSLESAGVFSGELFF.

This clone was found a few times. This rearrangement joins TRBV6-6 to TRBJ1-1, with unresolved D. Trimming took 4 bases from V and 1 from J, leaving 10 bases between them. This CDR3 is 14 amino acids long. Germline V gene sequence: CDR1 MNHNY, CDR2 SVGAGI (reference sequence). CDR3 in DNA: TGTGCCAGCAGTTCCCCCGCGGCGAACACTGAAGCTTTCTTT. Translation: CASSSPAANTEAFF.

J is TRBJ1-1 and V is TRBV3-1 (or the pseudogene TRBV3-2); 8 bases agree with TRBD1. Trimming removed 0 bases from V and 7 bases from J; junction bases left unmatched: 4. Germline CDR1 and CDR2: LGHDT and YNNKEL (reference sequence). The CDR3 sequence is 14 residues long. The CDR3 loop is CASSQETGALEAFF. CDR3 sequence (DNA): TGTGCCAGCAGCCAAGAGACAGGGGCCCTTGAAGCTTTCTTT.

This clone was observed once. The gene calls are TRBV28 and TRBJ1-1, with no clear D. This CDR3 has 11 amino acids. The germline V gene has CDR1 MDHEN and CDR2 SYDVKM. CDR3 DNA: TGTGGGGCACGTGGGAACACTGAAGCTTTCTTT. This codes for CGARGNTEAFF.

The chain joins TRBV9 to TRBJ2-3, with 10 bases fitting TRBD1. Germline V gene sequence: CDR1 SGDLS, CDR2 YYNGEE. V gave up 3 bases and J gave up 7 bases; unmatched junction bases: 8. CDR3 length equals 15 residues. The DNA for the CDR3 is TGTGCCAGCAGCGCCGGGACAGGGGTCTTATATACGCAGTATTTT. It translates to CASSAGTGVLYTQYF.

The rearrangement uses TRBV28 and TRBJ2-1; 9 bases map to TRBD2. This CDR3 contains 16 residues. J lost 4 bases, V lost 6 bases, and 10 bases had no gene match. Germline CDR1 reads MDHEN; CDR2 reads SYDVKM. The CDR3 loop is CASSQIAGVGYNEQFF. The CDR3 DNA reads TGTGCCAGCAGCCAAATAGCGGGAGTGGGGTACAATGAGCAGTTCTTC.

The chain uses TRBV7-9 and TRBJ1-5; 8 bases are shared with TRBD1. Germline CDR1 SEHNR, CDR2 FQNEAQ (reference sequence). This CDR3 is built from 15 residues. V was clipped by 2 bases and J by 3 bases; unmatched bases: 3. The CDR3 loop reads CASSLTGGANQPQHF. In DNA form, the CDR3 reads TGTGCCAGCAGCTTAACAGGGGGTGCCAATCAGCCCCAGCATTTT.

The chain combines TRBV4-1 with TRBJ2-1; 7 nucleotides match TRBD1. V lost 10 bases and J lost 3; bases outside the gene matches: 12. Per germline, CDR1 MGHRA and CDR2 YSYEKL. The length of the CDR3 is 15 residues. The chain's CDR3 is CAIHFRDSYYNEQFF. The CDR3 DNA is TGCGCCATCCACTTCCGGGACAGCTACTACAATGAGCAGTTCTTC.

This chain joins TRBV7-6 and TRBJ1-2; TRBD1 matches at 8 bases. The CDR3 is 14 amino acids. V lost 5 bases, J lost 4 bases, and 6 bases stayed unmatched. The germline CDR1 and CDR2 sequences are SGHVS and FNYEAQ. The CDR3 DNA sequence: TGTGCCAGCAGCCCAGGACAGGGTGGCTATGGCTACACCTTC. Its translation is CASSPGQGGYGYTF.

CDR3 coding DNA: TGTGCCAGCAGCCAACGAGCAGGGGGTGAGACCCAGTACTTC. This gives the protein CASSQRAGGETQYF. The rearrangement joins TRBV5-6 to TRBJ2-5, with TRBD1 matching over 7 bases. The CDR3 extends over 14 amino acids. V dropped 4 bases and J dropped 5; count of bases not matched to a gene: 8. The germline CDR1 and CDR2 sequences are SGHDT and YYEEEE.

This clone appeared a few times. V is TRBV7-3 and J is TRBJ2-2; D is ambiguous. Looked up from germline, CDR1 is SGHTA and CDR2 is FQGTGA. This CDR3 comprises 16 residues. The V end was cut by 5 bases, the J end by 0 bases, with 13 bases between. The CDR3 here is CASSLSRVANTGELFF. Written as DNA, the CDR3 is TGTGCCAGCAGCCTGTCACGGGTGGCGAACACCGGGGAGCTGTTTTTT.

J is TRBJ1-2 and V is TRBV7-2; D unclear. This CDR3 contains 13 residues. Trimming took 5 bases from V and 8 from J, leaving 15 bases between them. Germline lookup yields CDR1 SGHTA and CDR2 FQGNSA. DNA for the CDR3: TGTGCCAGCAGCCCCCTGTCGGCCGGGGGCTACACCTTC. Its protein product is CASSPLSAGGYTF.

This clone has ten or more counts. The V call is TRBV7-6, the J call TRBJ1-6; unclear D gene. Trimming cost V 5 bases and J 11 bases, with 13 bases left between them. The CDR3 length is 13 residues. Germline assignment: CDR1 SGHVS and CDR2 FNYEAQ. The CDR3 here is CASSLTQNPPLHF. For the CDR3, the DNA is TGTGCCAGCAGCCTTACACAGAACCCACCCCTCCACTTT. Complete variable domain (other parts from reference TRBV7-6 and TRBJ1-6): GAGVSQSPRYKVTKRGQDVALRCDPISGHVSLYWYRQALGQGPEFLTYFNYEAQQDKSGLPNDRFSAERPEGSISTLTIQRTEQRDSAMYRCASSLTQNPPLHFGNGTRLTVT.

This chain uses TRBV7-6 with TRBJ1-1, with 7 nucleotides matching TRBD1. V was clipped by 3 bases and J by 2 bases; unmatched bases: 3. Germline CDR1 is SGHVS and CDR2 is FNYEAQ. The CDR3 covers 14 residues. CDR3 in amino acids: CASSFGQANTEAFF. CDR3 coding DNA: TGTGCCAGCAGCTTCGGACAGGCCAACACTGAAGCTTTCTTT.

In the case of this clone: A junction end diverges from the germline sequence, so it may reflect a read error. The rearrangement uses TRBV18 and TRBJ2-1, with 10 bases aligning to TRBD1. Germline V CDR1 and CDR2: KGHSH, LQKENI. This CDR3 comprises 14 residues. The CDR3 loop reads CASSPLTGGDEQFF. DNA for the CDR3: TGTGCCAGCTCTCCACTGACAGGGGGCGATGAGCAGTTCTTC.

The V call is TRBV5-5, the J call TRBJ2-1; TRBD1 matches 8 bases. With 2 bases clipped from V and 1 base from J, the junction kept 5 bases outside the gene matches. Germline V gene data show CDR1 as SGHKS and CDR2 as YYEKEE (reference sequence). This CDR3 is 16 amino acids long. The CDR3 loop reads CASSLRQGLSYNEQFF. For the CDR3, the DNA is TGTGCCAGCAGCTTACGACAGGGGTTATCCTACAATGAGCAGTTCTTC. Full variable domain (remainder filled in from reference TRBV5-5 and TRBJ2-1): DAGVTQSPTHLIKTRGQQVTLRCSPISGHKSVSWYQQVLGQGPQFIFQYYEKEERGRGNFPDRFSARQFPNYSSELNVNALLLGDSALYLCASSLRQGLSYNEQFFGPGTRLTVL.

The gene calls are TRBV20-1 and TRBJ2-2, with D tentatively TRBD2 (5 bases). The CDR3 length is 14 residues. The germline CDR1 and CDR2 sequences are DFQATT and SNEGSKA (reference sequence). V lost 3 bases and J lost 1, with 9 bases in between. The CDR3 region is CSASLRVNTGELFF. CDR3 in DNA: TGCAGTGCTAGTTTGCGGGTGAACACCGGGGAGCTGTTTTTT.

The rearrangement links TRBV28 to TRBJ1-6; D is undetermined. Per the germline V gene, CDR1 is MDHEN and CDR2 is SYDVKM. The CDR3 extends over 13 amino acids. V lost 6 bases to trimming and J lost 10 bases, with 13 bases between them. The CDR3 is CASSQPGNSPLHF. The CDR3 DNA sequence: TGTGCCAGCAGCCAACCGGGAAACTCACCCCTCCACTTT.

This clone appeared a single time. The chain employs TRBV20-1 and TRBJ2-1; 11 bases fit TRBD2. With 3 bases clipped from V and 0 bases from J, the junction kept 10 bases outside the gene matches. Germline values: CDR1 DFQATT, CDR2 SNEGSKA (reference sequence). The CDR3 has 18 residues. The CDR3 here is CSASGGLAGLSSYNEQFF. CDR3 nucleotides: TGCAGTGCTAGTGGAGGACTAGCGGGCCTGAGCTCCTACAATGAGCAGTTCTTC.

The genes are TRBV9 and TRBJ1-2; 8 bases are a match to TRBD1. The CDR3 is made up of 13 amino acids. Germline CDR1 reads SGDLS; CDR2 reads YYNGEE. The V and J ends lost 3 bases and 6 bases, in that order; junction bases with no gene match: 4. Here the CDR3 DNA reads TGTGCCAGCAGCGAAGGACAGGGAAATGGCTACACCTTC. Its translation is CASSEGQGNGYTF. Using reference TRBV9 and TRBJ1-2 for the parts outside the CDR3, the full variable domain is DSGVTQTPKHLITATGQRVTLRCSPRSGDLSVYWYQQSLDQGLQFLIQYYNGEERAKGNILERFSAQQFPDLHSELNLSSLELGDSALYFCASSEGQGNGYTFGSGTRLTVV.

The J gene is TRBJ1-1, the V gene TRBV7-6; D gene unclear. Deletions cut 4 bases from V and 4 bases from J, with 10 bases between. The CDR3 loop spans 13 amino acids. CDR1 and CDR2 from the germline V gene are SGHVS and FNYEAQ. CDR3 loop: CASSSRESTEAFF. The CDR3 DNA is TGTGCCAGCAGCTCCCGGGAGTCCACTGAAGCTTTCTTT.

This clone was counted between two and nine times. V usage is TRBV30 and J usage is TRBJ2-1, with D uncertain. Germline assignment: CDR1 GTSNPN and CDR2 SVGIG (reference sequence). V was cut by 0 bases and J by 5 bases, with 5 bases left in between. This CDR3 spans 12 amino acids. CDR3 loop: CAWSVYDNEQFF. The CDR3 DNA sequence: TGTGCCTGGAGTGTTTATGACAATGAGCAGTTCTTC.

The gene calls are TRBV7-3 and TRBJ2-3; D perhaps matches TRBD1 (6 bases). From germline, CDR1 is SGHTA and CDR2 FQGTGA. The ends were cut back, 2 bases at V and 2 bases at J, with 20 bases in the middle. The CDR3 is 18 amino acids. Here the CDR3 DNA reads TGTGCCAGCAGCTTATTCTCCTCGACAGGTTTGAACACAGATACGCAGTATTTT. Its translation: CASSLFSSTGLNTDTQYF.

In DNA, the CDR3 is TGTGCCAGCAGCCTCGGGGGGTTCAATGAGCAGTTCTTC. Protein product: CASSLGGFNEQFF. The gene calls are TRBV12-3 or TRBV12-4 and TRBJ2-1; 7 positions match TRBD2. With V trimmed by 6 bases and J by 6 bases, 5 bases remained unmatched. This CDR3 spans 13 amino acids.

This chain uses TRBV2 with TRBJ2-7; D ambiguous. Germline values: CDR1 SNHLY, CDR2 FYNNEI. Trimming removed 6 bases at V and 2 bases at J, with 11 bases between. The CDR3 extends over 13 amino acids. This CDR3 is CASRELLPYEQYF. Written as DNA, the CDR3 is TGTGCCAGCAGGGAACTCCTACCCTACGAGCAGTACTTC.

J is TRBJ1-4 and V is TRBV28; 8 bases map to TRBD1. Trimming cost V 7 bases and J 5 bases; bases outside gene matches: 6. The germline V gene has CDR1 MDHEN and CDR2 SYDVKM. The CDR3 has 14 amino acids. The CDR3 loop is CASTPTGENEKLFF. The DNA of the CDR3 is TGTGCCAGCACCCCGACAGGGGAAAATGAAAAACTGTTTTTT.

This clone came up once. The chain uses TRBV11-3 and TRBJ1-1, with no clear D. This CDR3 contains 14 residues. The V and J ends lost 1 base and 4 bases respectively, with 10 bases between them. Germline CDR1 is SGHNT and CDR2 is YENEEA. The chain's CDR3 is CASSLGGYGTEAFF. The DNA for the CDR3 is TGTGCCAGCAGCTTAGGAGGGTATGGCACTGAAGCTTTCTTT.

The V gene is TRBV19, the J gene TRBJ2-1, with TRBD2 matching over 11 bases. Germline V lookup: CDR1 LNHDA, CDR2 SQIVND (reference sequence). The CDR3 has 17 amino acids. Trimming cost V 4 bases and J 9 bases; bases outside gene matches: 14. The CDR3 sequence is CASSNPYSGGAGFEQFF. The CDR3 DNA reads TGTGCCAGTAGTAACCCGTATAGCGGGGGGGCCGGGTTTGAGCAGTTCTTC.